This TCR beta chain was captured in a study of blood T cells in healthy people across ages (dated by TCRdb to between 2015 and 2016). For the wider study: In model experiments, template switching captured about one uniquely barcoded TCR beta cDNA molecule for every two T cells. Two additional independent replicas of 1 million unique cDNA reads from the same blood draw were analyzed for two donors (one aged 18 to 30 and one aged 80 or older). To track age-related changes in TCR beta repertoire diversity, the study relied on deep sequencing normalized with unique cDNA molecular identifiers. To avoid experimental bias, donors of different ages were spread randomly across the sequencing lanes. The donors were divided into four age groups: young (average approximately 15 years), middle-aged (approximately 41), aged (roughly 66) and long-lived (about 80).

Library construction relied on 5' RACE. This sample was sequenced with an Illumina HiSeq 2500. A second PCR of roughly 7 to 11 cycles was performed with a sample-barcoded 5' primer and a J-beta primer mix. A unique molecular identifier was introduced onto each TCR beta cDNA molecule by a template-switch 5' adaptor carrying 12 random nucleotides. Each sample yielded at least 3 million CDR3-containing paired-end reads. The Mint cDNA synthesis kit, primed by a TRBC-specific oligonucleotide, was used to synthesize first-strand cDNA from all RNA. Following uracil-DNA glycosylase treatment, a first 18-cycle PCR with universal primers M1SS and BC2_uni_R was performed on all cDNA. Per the source publication's procedure: For normalization, 1 million high-quality reads, each with a distinct molecular identifier, were randomly selected from each sample. Reads with shared molecular identifiers were discarded instead of being binned into consensus sequences. MiTCR, with a Q25 quality threshold and the strictest error-elimination algorithm, was used for CDR3 identification, clonotype clustering and error correction. A nonparametric unseen species model with Euler transformation was used to estimate lower-bound total TCR beta diversity. TCRdb handled the public reads itself, with Q25 trimming in fastp and clone calling in MiXCR, and kept productive beta chains. Every CDR3 protein is listed once, alongside the most common genes and DNA of its rows. In this record, the V and J calls reflect TCRdb's handling and not the investigators' own analysis. The sample table lists about 1.5 million distinct CDR3 sequences, 35% to 45% of them with a count of one. The ten top clones hold roughly 7.9% of the sample.

The investigation overall reported the following: Estimates of total diversity based on one million sequenced T cells were considered lower bounds and underestimates. Compared with the aged group, the long-lived group had more naive CD4+ T cells, fewer expanded clones and increased TCR diversity, suggesting age selection. Since profiling was done on bulk unsorted PBMCs, naive and antigen-experienced compartments could not be conclusively compared. Because the CMV infection status of the donors was unknown, age-related changes in expanded clonotypes may potentially have been confounded. Observed TCR beta diversity per million T cells fell roughly linearly with age, and a significant reduction was already apparent by age around 44. A strong correlation was found between observed TCR beta diversity and the percentage of naive T cells measured by flow cytometry.

Regarding this clonotype: Its antigen specificity is not known. Per-base qualities were not stored, and no clone one base away is much larger.

The 39 donors, aged about 6 to 90 years, were systemically healthy Caucasian individuals from Russia. Ten milliliters of peripheral blood were drawn from each donor into EDTA-treated Vacutainer tubes. Ficoll-Paque density-gradient centrifugation was used to isolate PBMCs, with at least 7 million per sample. Total RNA, at least 6 micrograms per sample, was extracted from PBMCs with Trizol reagent. For every donor, flow cytometry on a PBMC aliquot measured the percentage of naive CD45RAhigh/CD27high T cells. Sample: blood. The TCR originated in a woman under 30 in good health.

The CDR3 region reads CASSLEGASGQPQHF. The DNA sequence follows: TGTGCCAGCAGCTTAGAGGGGGCGTCGGGTCAGCCCCAGCATTTT. The chain is encoded by TRBV7-9 joined to TRBJ1-5; TRBD1 fits 7 bases in the junction. The cysteine opens and the phenylalanine closes a CDR3 of 15 amino acids. Just the 45-base CDR3 DNA is kept, in frame starting at base 1. Trimming removed 1 base from V and 6 bases from J; the gene matches leave 6 bases unexplained. As encoded in the germline V gene (reference sequence), CDR1 is SEHNR while CDR2 is FQNEAQ.